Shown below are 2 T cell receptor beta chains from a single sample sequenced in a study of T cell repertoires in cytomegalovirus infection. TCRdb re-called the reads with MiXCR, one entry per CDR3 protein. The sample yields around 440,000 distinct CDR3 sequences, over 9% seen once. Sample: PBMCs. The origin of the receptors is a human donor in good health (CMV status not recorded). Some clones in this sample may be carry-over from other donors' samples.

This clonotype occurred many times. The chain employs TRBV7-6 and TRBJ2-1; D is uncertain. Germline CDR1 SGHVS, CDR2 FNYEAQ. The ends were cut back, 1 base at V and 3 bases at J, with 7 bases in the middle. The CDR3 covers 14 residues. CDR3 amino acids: CASSLGSSYNEQFF. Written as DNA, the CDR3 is TGTGCCAGCAGCTTAGGATCCAGCTACAATGAGCAGTTCTTC.

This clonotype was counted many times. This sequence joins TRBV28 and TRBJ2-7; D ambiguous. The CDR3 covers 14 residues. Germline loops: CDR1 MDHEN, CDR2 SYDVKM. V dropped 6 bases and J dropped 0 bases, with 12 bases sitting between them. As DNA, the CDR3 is TGTGCCAGCAGACGCGTCCTGAACTCCTACGAGCAGTACTTC. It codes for CASRRVLNSYEQYF.